The entry below gives a single T cell receptor (beta chain) sequence along with its context. Its antigen is undetermined. CDR1 and CDR2 from the germline V gene are MNHNY and SVGAGI (reference sequence). Trimming shortened V by 6 bases and J by 3 bases, and 21 bases separated the two germline ends. The CDR3 contains 18 residues. MiXCR, run by TCRdb on the 5' RACE reads, gives a single entry per CDR3 protein. The table has approximately 480,000 distinct CDR3 sequences, about 20% seen once. This sample stems from a study of T-cell memory formation after mild COVID-19. At the level of the study: TCR clusters mostly belonged to single donors. Whole-study findings and limits: There was a balanced CD4/CD8 profile in clones contracting day 15 to 85, and later expanders leaned CD4+. Pre-infection memory already had some responding clones, implying cross-reactive memory joined. The main location of contracting CD4+ clones was CM and EM, and that of contracting CD8+ clones was EMRA.

V gene TRBV6-6 combines with J gene TRBJ2-6, with D maybe TRBD2 (6 bases). The clonotype originates from an adult woman who had mild COVID-19 (a few samples of this study predate the infection). Cell type and time point are not known. The sample comprised PBMCs or a T cell subset sorted from them (not recorded which). The chain's CDR3 is CASSPQVGGAVGANVLTF. The CDR3 DNA reads as TGTGCCAGCAGCCCCCAGGTCGGCGGGGCGGTTGGGGCCAACGTCCTGACTTTC.